This T cell receptor (beta chain) was sequenced in a study of blood T cell repertoires in COVID-19. At the level of the study: The cDNA or gDNA used as material had been derived from T cells, B-cell-depleted T cells, or PBMCs.

As to this clone: At one boundary the junction diverges from the germline segment, which might be a read error.

Profiled with immunoSEQ multiplex PCR; TCRdb holds only in-frame clones, not every one. This table holds some 50,000 clones, around 86% found once. The CDR3 has 12 residues. Germline loops: CDR1 LGHNA, CDR2 YNFKEQ. The TCR comes from a man aged 35 to 55 with active COVID-19. The chain combines TRBV4-2 with TRBJ2-1; D may be TRBD2 (5 bases). Source material: peripheral blood. The CDR3 region is CASSQGQLVRVF. The CDR3 nucleotides read TGTGCCAGCAGCCAAGGTCAACTAGTTCGTGTCTTC.